The 7 T cell receptor beta chains below all came from one sample that was sequenced in a study of blood T cell repertoires in COVID-19. The method was immunoSEQ multiplex PCR; TCRdb's version includes in-frame clones alone and lacks a portion of them. Of around 130,000 clones detected, under 90% appear once; the ten largest clones hold 12%. The specimen was peripheral blood. The receptors derive from a woman aged 55-69 years with acute or convalescent COVID-19.

The genes are TRBV2 and TRBJ2-5, with 12 bases aligning to TRBD1. Germline V lookup: CDR1 SNHLY, CDR2 FYNNEI. J lost 6 bases, V lost 0 bases, and 17 bases had no gene match. This CDR3 spans 20 amino acids. For the CDR3, the DNA is TGTGCCAGCAGTGAAGCGCTTCTAGGGGTCGGGACAGGGGGCAAAAAGACCCAGTACTTC. Translation gives CASSEALLGVGTGGKKTQYF. Full variable domain (remainder filled in from reference TRBV2 and TRBJ2-5): EPEVTQTPSHQVTQMGQEVILRCVPISNHLYFYWYRQILGQKVEFLVSFYNNEISEKSEIFDDQFSVERPDGSNFTLKIRSTKLEDSAMYFCASSEALLGVGTGGKKTQYFGPGTRLLVL.

The chain's CDR3 is CASSGQFWGGANVLTF. The CDR3 DNA is TGTGCCAGCAGTGGACAGTTTTGGGGTGGGGCCAACGTCCTGACTTTC. The V and J genes are TRBV9 and TRBJ2-6, with a weak D call TRBD1 (6 bases). Germline CDR1 reads SGDLS; CDR2 reads YYNGEE. This CDR3 is 16 amino acids long. Between the trimmed V and J ends, which lost 5 bases and 3 bases, there was a span of 15 bases.

Only one count was recorded for this clone. This chain links TRBV2 with TRBJ1-2, with D hard to call. The germline V gene encodes CDR1 SNHLY and CDR2 FYNNEI. Trimming shortened V by 5 bases and J by 2 bases, and 3 bases separated the two germline ends. The CDR3 consists of 11 residues. CDR3 protein: CASSPNYGYTF. In DNA, the CDR3 is TGTGCCAGCAGTCCGAACTATGGCTACACCTTC.

The rearrangement uses TRBV5-5 and TRBJ1-5; tentatively, D is TRBD1 (6 bases). CDR1 is SGHKS and CDR2 is YYEKEE in the germline V gene (reference sequence). Trimming removed 4 bases at V and 3 bases at J, with 11 bases between. The CDR3 has 14 amino acids. The CDR3 DNA reads as TGTGCCAGCAGCCCAGGGGACGACAATCAGCCCCAGCATTTT. Amino acid sequence: CASSPGDDNQPQHF.

This clone was observed once. The J gene is TRBJ1-1, the V gene TRBV19; D is perhaps TRBD1 (5 bases). This CDR3 spans 14 amino acids. Deletions cut 3 bases from V and 6 bases from J, with 14 bases between. CDR1 and CDR2 from the germline V gene are LNHDA and SQIVND (reference sequence). The chain's CDR3 is CASSIRGVRAEAFF. In nucleotides, the CDR3 is TGTGCCAGTAGTATCCGGGGGGTGAGGGCTGAAGCTTTCTTT.

This chain joins TRBV30 and TRBJ1-6; possible D gene TRBD1, 5 bases. The CDR3 is 14 residues long. V was shortened by 0 bases and J by 7 bases, with 10 bases between the two germline ends. Germline CDR1 and CDR2: GTSNPN and SVGIG (reference sequence). In DNA form, the CDR3 reads TGTGCCTGGAGTGTATTGCAGGGCAATTCACCCCTCCACTTT. As protein: CAWSVLQGNSPLHF.

V and J are TRBV27 and TRBJ1-1; a possible D gene is TRBD1 (5 bases). The length of the CDR3 is 13 residues. The V gene lost 5 bases and the J gene lost 5 bases, with 12 bases spanning the gap. Germline CDR1 MNHEY, CDR2 SMNVEV (reference sequence). Here the CDR3 DNA reads TGTGCCAGCAGTCGGGGGGATCGAACTGAAGCTTTCTTT. Protein product: CASSRGDRTEAFF.